Listed below are T cell receptor beta chains from one sample, sequenced in a study of blood T cell repertoires in COVID-19. Assay used: immunoSEQ multiplex PCR; TCRdb lists only in-frame clones, some missing. The data show some 310,000 clones, roughly 91% seen once. Sequencing input: PBMCs or T cells enriched from blood (not recorded which). The source is a woman aged 30 to 39 who had recovered from COVID-19. Both conserved end residues are part of each CDR3. D genes are given only for firm matches. Size values are once, few and many counts, or a class for expanded clones, and some rows have none.

TGTGCCAGCAGTTCGGGGACGAGGGAGGGAAATGAGCAGTTCTTC,CASSSGTREGNEQFF,TRBJ2-1,TRBD2,TRBV6-4,.
TGTGCCAGCTCACCGCATGAGGGGACTTCTTATGGCTACACCTTC,CASSPHEGTSYGYTF,TRBJ1-2,.,TRBV18,.
TGTGCCAGCAGCTCGCGGACAGGGGGCGATGGAACTAATGAAAAACTGTTTTTT,CASSSRTGGDGTNEKLFF,TRBJ1-4,TRBD1,TRBV7-9,.
TGTGCCAGCAGCCCACGAGGAGGGACCCAGTACTTC,CASSPRGGTQYF,TRBJ2-5,.,TRBV27,few
TGTGCCGCCGGACAGGCATGGGACAATCAGCCCCAGCATTTT,CAAGQAWDNQPQHF,TRBJ1-5,TRBD1,TRBV10-3,.
TGTGCCAGCAGTTCAGCGGGAGAGGGATACAATGAGCAGTTCTTC,CASSSAGEGYNEQFF,TRBJ2-1,TRBD2,TRBV6-5,.
TGTGCCAGCAGCTGGAGGGATTTTCTAGCCAAAAACATTCAGTACTTC,CASSWRDFLAKNIQYF,TRBJ2-4,.,TRBV11-2,.
TGTGCCAGCAGCTTATCGCAGGGTCAGCAGTACTTC,CASSLSQGQQYF,TRBJ2-7,.,TRBV11-3,once
TGTGCCAGCAGATACGGGACAGGGAACAGTCTAAGTCAGCCCCAGCATTTT,CASRYGTGNSLSQPQHF,TRBJ1-5,TRBD1,TRBV28,.
TGTGCCAGCAGTGAACTGGACAGGGACAATTCACCCCTCCACTTT,CASSELDRDNSPLHF,TRBJ1-6,TRBD1,TRBV25-1,few
TGTGCCAGCAGCTCGGGACAGGGGAACACTGAAGCTTTCTTT,CASSSGQGNTEAFF,TRBJ1-1,TRBD1,TRBV7-9,.
TGTGCCAGCAGGGAGGGACTAGCGGGGGGCTACGAGCAGTACTTC,CASREGLAGGYEQYF,TRBJ2-7,TRBD2,TRBV2,.
TGTGCCAGCAGCCATCCTAGAGGGGACTATCGTACAGATACGCAGTATTTT,CASSHPRGDYRTDTQYF,TRBJ2-3,TRBD2,TRBV7-9,.
TGTGCCACCAGCAGAGAACCGGGTTCCTACGAGCAGTACTTC,CATSREPGSYEQYF,TRBJ2-7,.,TRBV15,.
TGTGCCAGCAGCCCTAGTTCTTCCTTCGAAAAACTGTTTTTT,CASSPSSSFEKLFF,TRBJ1-4,.,TRBV3-1/TRBV3-2,.
TGTGCCAGCAGTGATGAGACCGCGGGAGGGGGCTATGAGCAGTTCTTC,CASSDETAGGGYEQFF,TRBJ2-1,TRBD2,TRBV6-4,once
TGTGCCAGCAGTTACTCGACAGGGAGTAAGGAGACCCAGTACTTC,CASSYSTGSKETQYF,TRBJ2-5,TRBD1,TRBV6-2/TRBV6-3,.
TGCGCCAGCAGCTCGAGGCGGACTAGCGGGAGGGCCCAGGATGATACGCAGTATTTT,CASSSRRTSGRAQDDTQYF,TRBJ2-3,TRBD2,TRBV5-1,.
TGTGCCAGTAGTGGGGGACAGAGGGGGTGGATGAACACTGAAGCTTTCTTT,CASSGGQRGWMNTEAFF,TRBJ1-1,TRBD1,TRBV19,.
TGTGCCAGCAGCGGGTACAGGGGCACTGAAGCTTTCTTT,CASSGYRGTEAFF,TRBJ1-1,TRBD1,TRBV7-9,.
TGCGCCAGCAGTGCCGGGACAGGGGGGCAGCCCCAGCATTTT,CASSAGTGGQPQHF,TRBJ1-5,TRBD1,TRBV10-1,once
TGTGCCAGCAGCCCCTCCGGGACAGTTAATTCCTACGAGCAGTACTTC,CASSPSGTVNSYEQYF,TRBJ2-7,TRBD1,TRBV5-6,.
TGCAGTGCTAGAGCTTCGACACGGCAGTACTTC,CSARASTRQYF,TRBJ2-7,.,TRBV20-1,.
TGCGCCAGCAGCCAAGATCATCGTACAGGGGTGACTGAAGCTTTCTTT,CASSQDHRTGVTEAFF,TRBJ1-1,TRBD1,TRBV4-1,.
TGTGCCAGCAGTTACTCGATACACGGGGTCTCCTACGAGCAGTACTTC,CASSYSIHGVSYEQYF,TRBJ2-7,.,TRBV6-5,.
TGTGCCAGCTCTCGGACTAGCGGGAGCTCCTACGAGCAGTACTTC,CASSRTSGSSYEQYF,TRBJ2-7,TRBD2,TRBV18,.
TGTGCCAGCAGCGCCCAGACAGGATACTATGGCTACACCTTC,CASSAQTGYYGYTF,TRBJ1-2,.,TRBV13,.
TGCGCCAGCAGCTCGGGGGACAGGGGGGAGTATTCTTTCCACTATGGCTACACCTTC,CASSSGDRGEYSFHYGYTF,TRBJ1-2,TRBD1,TRBV4-3,.
TGTGCCAGCAGCTTGGGACAGGGGTCCCCCTACGAGCAGTACTTC,CASSLGQGSPYEQYF,TRBJ2-7,TRBD1,TRBV5-4,.
TGTGCCAGCAGCTCACACAGGGCAGATACGCAGTATTTT,CASSSHRADTQYF,TRBJ2-3,.,TRBV7-9,few
TGCGCCAGCAGCCTGGACAGATACAATGAGCAGTTCTTC,CASSLDRYNEQFF,TRBJ2-1,.,TRBV4-3,.
TGTGCCACCGGTTGGGCTAGCGCCTACAATGAGCAGTTCTTC,CATGWASAYNEQFF,TRBJ2-1,.,TRBV15,.
TGTGCCAGCAGCCAAACCCGGGGGACAGGGCGGAATGAGCAGTTCTTC,CASSQTRGTGRNEQFF,TRBJ2-1,TRBD1,TRBV7-9,.
TGTGCCACCAGCAGAGATTGGAGGGTAAGAGGTAGCAATCAGCCCCAGCATTTT,CATSRDWRVRGSNQPQHF,TRBJ1-5,.,TRBV15,.
TGTGCCAGCAGCTGGGGACTAGCGGGAGGTAACAATGAGCAGTTCTTC,CASSWGLAGGNNEQFF,TRBJ2-1,TRBD2,TRBV5-6,.
TGTGCCAGCAGCCGGGGGACAGGGAGTGAAGCTTTCTTT,CASSRGTGSEAFF,TRBJ1-1,TRBD1,TRBV5-4,.
TGTGCCACCAAACTAGCGGGAGATTCCGGGGAGCTGTTTTTT,CATKLAGDSGELFF,TRBJ2-2,TRBD2,TRBV6-6,.
TGTGCCAGTAGTATAGATGGCCCTAGCGCAAACAATGAGCAGTTCTTC,CASSIDGPSANNEQFF,TRBJ2-1,.,TRBV19,.
TGTGCCAGCAGTCCGCTTGCTAGGGGAGGTTGGAGGATGAACACTGAAGCTTTCTTT,CASSPLARGGWRMNTEAFF,TRBJ1-1,.,TRBV27,.
TGTGCCAGCAGCTTATTCGAGACTAGCGGGAGGGCCAGTATTAATGAGCAGTTCTTC,CASSLFETSGRASINEQFF,TRBJ2-1,TRBD2,TRBV7-6,.
TGTGCCAGCACCAAGACAGACAACTACGAGCAGTACTTC,CASTKTDNYEQYF,TRBJ2-7,.,TRBV6-5,.
TGTGCCAGCAGTGTGGAGGCGGGAGGGCCCTACGAGCAGTACTTC,CASSVEAGGPYEQYF,TRBJ2-7,TRBD2,TRBV2,.
TGTGCCAGCAGCTTAGGGGCGGCTAGCGGCTACAATGAGCAGTTCTTC,CASSLGAASGYNEQFF,TRBJ2-1,TRBD2,TRBV7-6,.
TGTGCCTGGAGTGTACAGGGGAGTTCTGGCGAGCAGTACTTC,CAWSVQGSSGEQYF,TRBJ2-7,TRBD1,TRBV30,.
TGTGCCAGCAGCCCCTCAGCGGGAGTCGGGACAGATACGCAGTATTTT,CASSPSAGVGTDTQYF,TRBJ2-3,TRBD2,TRBV3-1/TRBV3-2,.
TGTGCCAGCAGTCCCGGGACAGGGACAGAGCAAGAGACCCAGTACTTC,CASSPGTGTEQETQYF,TRBJ2-5,TRBD1,TRBV28,.
TGTGCCAGCAGCCCGGGATATGAGCAGTTCTTC,CASSPGYEQFF,TRBJ2-1,.,TRBV7-3,.